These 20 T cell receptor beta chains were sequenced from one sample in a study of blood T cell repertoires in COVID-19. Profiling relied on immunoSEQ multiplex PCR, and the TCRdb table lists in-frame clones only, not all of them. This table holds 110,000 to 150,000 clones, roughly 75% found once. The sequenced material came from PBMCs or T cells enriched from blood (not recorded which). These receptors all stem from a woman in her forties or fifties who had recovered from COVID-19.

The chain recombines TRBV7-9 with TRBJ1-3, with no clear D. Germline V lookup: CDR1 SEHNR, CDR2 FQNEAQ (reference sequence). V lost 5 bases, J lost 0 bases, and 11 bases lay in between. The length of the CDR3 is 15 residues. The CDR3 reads CASSPPGFSGNTIYF. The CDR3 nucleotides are TGTGCCAGCAGCCCACCAGGTTTCTCTGGAAACACCATATATTTT.

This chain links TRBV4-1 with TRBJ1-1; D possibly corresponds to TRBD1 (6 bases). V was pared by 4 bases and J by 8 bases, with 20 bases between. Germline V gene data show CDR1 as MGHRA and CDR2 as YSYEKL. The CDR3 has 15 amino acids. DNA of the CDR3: TGCGCCAGCAGCCCTACAGGGAAATCGATCTCCGAAGCTTTCTTT. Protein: CASSPTGKSISEAFF.

CDR3 DNA sequence: TGTGCCAGCAGCCTCACTAGCGCCGACTACAATGAGCAGTTCTTC. This encodes CASSLTSADYNEQFF. J is TRBJ2-1 and V is TRBV7-8, with 7 positions matching TRBD2. The CDR3 length is 15 residues. Germline V CDR1 and CDR2: SGHVS, FQNEAQ. Unmatched junction bases numbered 7, after V lost 5 bases and J lost 3 bases. The full variable domain, completed using reference TRBV7-8 and TRBJ2-1, is GAGVSQSPRYKVAKRGQDVALRCDPISGHVSLFWYQQALGQGPEFLTYFQNEAQLDKSGLPSDRFFAERPEGSVSTLKIQRTQQEDSAVYLCASSLTSADYNEQFFGPGTRLTVL.

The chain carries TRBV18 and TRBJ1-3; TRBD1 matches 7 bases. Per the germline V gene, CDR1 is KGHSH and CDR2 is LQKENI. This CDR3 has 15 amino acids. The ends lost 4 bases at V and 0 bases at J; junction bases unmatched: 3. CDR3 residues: CASSRQGTSGNTIYF. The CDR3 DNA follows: TGTGCCAGCTCACGACAGGGTACCTCTGGAAACACCATATATTTT.

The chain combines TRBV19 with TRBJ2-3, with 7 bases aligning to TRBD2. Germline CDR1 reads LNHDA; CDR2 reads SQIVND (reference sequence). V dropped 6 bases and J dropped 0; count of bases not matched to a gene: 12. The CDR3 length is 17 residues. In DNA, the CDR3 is TGTGCCAGTAGCCGATCTTTAGCGGGTCTTAGCACAGATACGCAGTATTTT. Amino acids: CASSRSLAGLSTDTQYF.

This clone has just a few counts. The CDR3 DNA sequence: TGTGCCAGCAGTTTATTTATCCGGGGAGGGGTTTTCTATGGCTACACCTTC. This sequence encodes CASSLFIRGGVFYGYTF. The gene calls are TRBV27 and TRBJ1-2; D may be TRBD1 (5 bases). V lost 1 base, J lost 4 bases, and 19 bases lay in between. Germline loops: CDR1 MNHEY, CDR2 SMNVEV (reference sequence). CDR3 size: 17 residues.

The CDR3 DNA follows: TGCGCCAGCAGCTCCCCTAGCGGGGGGCCTGGCGTGCAGTATTTT. This encodes CASSSPSGGPGVQYF. The chain recombines TRBV5-1 with TRBJ2-3, with 11 positions matching TRBD2. After removal of 3 bases from V and 11 bases from J, the junction contained 11 bases not matched to a gene. This CDR3 contains 15 residues. CDR1 is SGHRS and CDR2 is YFSETQ in the germline V gene.

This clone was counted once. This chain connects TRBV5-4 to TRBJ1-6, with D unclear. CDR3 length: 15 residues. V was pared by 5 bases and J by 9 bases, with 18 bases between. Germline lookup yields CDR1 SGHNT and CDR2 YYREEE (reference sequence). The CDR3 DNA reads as TGTGCCAGCAGGGACCCGACTAGGATTAGTTCACCCCTCCACTTT. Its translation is CASRDPTRISSPLHF.

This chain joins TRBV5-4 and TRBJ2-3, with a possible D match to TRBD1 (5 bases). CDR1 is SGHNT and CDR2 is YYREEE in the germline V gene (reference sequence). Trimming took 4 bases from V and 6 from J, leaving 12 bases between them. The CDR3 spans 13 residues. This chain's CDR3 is CASSRATADTQYF. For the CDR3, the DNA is TGTGCCAGCAGCCGCGCGACAGCGGATACGCAGTATTTT.

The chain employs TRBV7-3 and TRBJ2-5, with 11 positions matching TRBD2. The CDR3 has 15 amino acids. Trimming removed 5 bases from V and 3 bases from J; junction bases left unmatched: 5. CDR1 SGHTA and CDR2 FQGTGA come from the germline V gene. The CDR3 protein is CASSRGLAGEETQYF. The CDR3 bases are TGTGCCAGCAGCCGAGGACTAGCGGGTGAAGAGACCCAGTACTTC. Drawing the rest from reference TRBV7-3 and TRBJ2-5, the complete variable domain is GAGVSQTPSNKVTEKGKYVELRCDPISGHTALYWYRQSLGQGPEFLIYFQGTGAADDSGLPNDRFFAVRPEGSVSTLKIQRTERGDSAVYLCASSRGLAGEETQYFGPGTRLLVL.

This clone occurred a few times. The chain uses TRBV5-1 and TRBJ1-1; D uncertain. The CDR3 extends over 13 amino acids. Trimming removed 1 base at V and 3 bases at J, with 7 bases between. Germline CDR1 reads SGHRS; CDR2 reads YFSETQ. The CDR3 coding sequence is TGCGCCAGCAGCTTGTTTGGAGACACTGAAGCTTTCTTT. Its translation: CASSLFGDTEAFF.

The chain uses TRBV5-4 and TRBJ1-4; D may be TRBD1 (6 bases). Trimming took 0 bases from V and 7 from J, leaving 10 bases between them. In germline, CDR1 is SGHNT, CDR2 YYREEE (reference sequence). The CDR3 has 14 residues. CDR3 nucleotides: TGTGCCAGCAGCTTGGACAGGGAAAGTGAAAAACTGTTTTTT. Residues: CASSLDRESEKLFF.

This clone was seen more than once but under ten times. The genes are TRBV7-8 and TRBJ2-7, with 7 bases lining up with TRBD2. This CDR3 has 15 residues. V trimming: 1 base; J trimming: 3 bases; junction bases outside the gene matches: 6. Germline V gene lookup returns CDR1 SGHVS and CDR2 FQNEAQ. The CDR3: CASSLGGGLLYEQYF. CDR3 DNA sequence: TGTGCCAGCAGCTTAGGCGGGGGACTACTCTACGAGCAGTACTTC.

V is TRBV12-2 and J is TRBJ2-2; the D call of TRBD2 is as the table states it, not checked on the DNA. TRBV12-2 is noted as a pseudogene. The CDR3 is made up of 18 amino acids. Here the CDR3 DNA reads TGTGCAAGTCGCTTCCTTAAGGGACTAGCGGGGGCCACCGGGGAGCTGTTTTTT. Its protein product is CASRFLKGLAGATGELFF.

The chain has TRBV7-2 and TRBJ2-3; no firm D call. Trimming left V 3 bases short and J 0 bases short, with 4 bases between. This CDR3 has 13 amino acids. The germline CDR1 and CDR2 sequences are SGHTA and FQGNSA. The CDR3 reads CASSLASTDTQYF. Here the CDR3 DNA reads TGTGCCAGCAGCTTGGCTAGCACAGATACGCAGTATTTT.

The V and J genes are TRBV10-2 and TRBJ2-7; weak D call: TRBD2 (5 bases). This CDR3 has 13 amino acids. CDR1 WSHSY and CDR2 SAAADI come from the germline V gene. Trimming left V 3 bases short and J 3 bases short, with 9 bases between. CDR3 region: CASSETRNYEQYV. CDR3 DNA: TGCGCCAGCAGTGAAACTAGAAACTACGAGCAGTACGTC.

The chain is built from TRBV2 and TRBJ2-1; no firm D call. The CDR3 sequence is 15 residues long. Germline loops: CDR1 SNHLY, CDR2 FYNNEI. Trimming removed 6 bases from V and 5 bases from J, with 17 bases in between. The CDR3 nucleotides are TGTGCCAGCAGCGTCGCGGTCCAATACCACAATGAGCAGTTCTTC. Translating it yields CASSVAVQYHNEQFF.

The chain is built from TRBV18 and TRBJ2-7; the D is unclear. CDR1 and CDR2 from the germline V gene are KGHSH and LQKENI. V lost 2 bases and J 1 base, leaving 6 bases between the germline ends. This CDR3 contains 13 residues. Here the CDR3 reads CASSPSVSYEQYF. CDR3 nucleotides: TGTGCCAGCTCACCATCGGTATCCTACGAGCAGTACTTC.

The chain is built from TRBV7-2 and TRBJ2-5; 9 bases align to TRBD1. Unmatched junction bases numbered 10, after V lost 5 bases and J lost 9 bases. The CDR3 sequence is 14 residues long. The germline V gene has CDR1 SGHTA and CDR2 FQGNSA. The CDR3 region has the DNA TGTGCCAGCAGCGGGACACAGGGGGCTGGGGCCCAGTACTTC. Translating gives CASSGTQGAGAQYF.

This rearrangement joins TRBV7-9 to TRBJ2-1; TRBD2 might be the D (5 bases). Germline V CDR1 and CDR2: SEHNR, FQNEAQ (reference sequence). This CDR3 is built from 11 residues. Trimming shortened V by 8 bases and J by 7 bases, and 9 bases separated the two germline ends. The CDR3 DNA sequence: TGTGCCAGCCTCAGAGGGAATGAGCAGTTCTTC. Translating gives CASLRGNEQFF. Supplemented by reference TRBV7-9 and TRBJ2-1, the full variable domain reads DTGVSQNPRHKITKRGQNVTFRCDPISEHNRLYWYRQTLGQGPEFLTYFQNEAQLEKSRLLSDRFSAERPKGSFSTLEIQRTEQGDSAMYLCASLRGNEQFFGPGTRLTVL.